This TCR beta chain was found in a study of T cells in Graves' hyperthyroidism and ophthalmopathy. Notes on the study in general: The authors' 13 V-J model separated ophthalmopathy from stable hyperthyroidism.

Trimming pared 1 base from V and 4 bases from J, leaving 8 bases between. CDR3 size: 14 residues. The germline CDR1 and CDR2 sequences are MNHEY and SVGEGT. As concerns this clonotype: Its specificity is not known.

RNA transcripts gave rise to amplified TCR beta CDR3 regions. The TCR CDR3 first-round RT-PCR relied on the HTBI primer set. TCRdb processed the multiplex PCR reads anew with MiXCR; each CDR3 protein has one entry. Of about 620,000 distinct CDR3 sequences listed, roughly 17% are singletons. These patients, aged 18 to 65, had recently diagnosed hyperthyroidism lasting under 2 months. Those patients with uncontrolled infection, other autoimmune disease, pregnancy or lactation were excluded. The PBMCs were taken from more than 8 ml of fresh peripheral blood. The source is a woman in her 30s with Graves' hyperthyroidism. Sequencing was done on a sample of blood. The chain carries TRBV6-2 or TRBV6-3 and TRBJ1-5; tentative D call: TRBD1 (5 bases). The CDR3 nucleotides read TGTGCCAGCAGTTACTTGGCAGGGAATCAGCCCCAGCATTTT. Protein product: CASSYLAGNQPQHF.